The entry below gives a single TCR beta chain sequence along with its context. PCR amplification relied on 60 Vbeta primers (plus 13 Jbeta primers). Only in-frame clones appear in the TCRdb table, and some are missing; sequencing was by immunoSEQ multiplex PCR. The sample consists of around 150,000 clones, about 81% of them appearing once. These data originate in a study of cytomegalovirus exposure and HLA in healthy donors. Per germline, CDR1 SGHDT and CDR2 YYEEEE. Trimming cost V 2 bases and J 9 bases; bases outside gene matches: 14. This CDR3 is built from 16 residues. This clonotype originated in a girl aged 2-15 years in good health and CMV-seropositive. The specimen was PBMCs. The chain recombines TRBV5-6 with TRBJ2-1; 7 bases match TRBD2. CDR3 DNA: TGTGCCAGCAGCTTCCGTCCCGTTGGCGGGGGAGGTGAGCAGTTCTTC. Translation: CASSFRPVGGGGEQFF.